Detailed here is one T cell receptor (beta chain). Its antigen remains unidentified. Germline and junction disagree at one end, which may indicate a read error. Germline V gives CDR1 DFQATT, CDR2 SNEGSKA (reference sequence). This CDR3 has 13 residues. In the authors' workflow: Researchers built a distant-metastasis classifier for papillary thyroid cancer that drew on CDR3 differences across clinicopathological groups. TCRdb used MiXCR to call clones anew from the PCR reads. TCRdb assigned the V and J calls; the authors' analysis was not used. The table records fewer than 4,500 clones, around 25% of them present only once. The data were taken from a study of metastatic and nonmetastatic thyroid tumors. Turning to the study itself: Malignant and benign thyroid patients had repertoires compared in peripheral blood and tumor or nodule tissue.

Prior to thyroid surgery, none of the patients had received any treatment. Overall study findings and caveats: The reported finding was significantly higher TCR beta diversity in malignant thyroid tumors relative to benign nodules, in blood and tumor.

The genes are TRBV20-1 and TRBJ1-1; possible D gene TRBD1, 5 bases. The sequenced sample consisted of tumor tissue. This sequence was found in a male donor with papillary thyroid cancer or a benign thyroid nodule (not recorded which). Some clones in this sample may be carry-over from other donors' samples. The CDR3 here is CSARGTWRLESFF. CDR3 DNA sequence: TGCAGTGCAAGAGGGACGTGGCGGCTAGAGTCTTTCTTT.